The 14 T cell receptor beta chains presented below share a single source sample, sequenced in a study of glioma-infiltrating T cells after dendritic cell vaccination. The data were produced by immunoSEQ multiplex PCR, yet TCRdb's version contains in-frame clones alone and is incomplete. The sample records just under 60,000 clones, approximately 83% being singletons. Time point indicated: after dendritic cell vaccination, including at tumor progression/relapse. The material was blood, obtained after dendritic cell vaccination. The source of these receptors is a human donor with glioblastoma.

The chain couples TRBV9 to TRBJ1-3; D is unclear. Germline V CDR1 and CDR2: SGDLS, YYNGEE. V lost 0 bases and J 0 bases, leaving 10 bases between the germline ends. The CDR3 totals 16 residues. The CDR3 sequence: CASSVGVSGSGNTIYF. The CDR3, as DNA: TGTGCCAGCAGCGTAGGGGTTTCGGGCTCTGGAAACACCATATATTTT.

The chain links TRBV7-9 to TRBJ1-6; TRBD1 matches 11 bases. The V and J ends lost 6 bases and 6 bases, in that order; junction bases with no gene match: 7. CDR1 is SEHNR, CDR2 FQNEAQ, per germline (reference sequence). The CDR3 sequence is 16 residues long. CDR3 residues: CASRLGQGALNSPLHF. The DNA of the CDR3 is TGTGCCAGCAGACTAGGACAGGGGGCGCTTAATTCACCCCTCCACTTT.

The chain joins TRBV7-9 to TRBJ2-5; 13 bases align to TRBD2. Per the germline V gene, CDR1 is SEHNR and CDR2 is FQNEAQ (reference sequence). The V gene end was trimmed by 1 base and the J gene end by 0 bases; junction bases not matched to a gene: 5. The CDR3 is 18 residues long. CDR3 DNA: TGTGCCAGCAGCTTAGGGACTAGCGGGGGCCCGTACCAAGAGACCCAGTACTTC. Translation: CASSLGTSGGPYQETQYF.

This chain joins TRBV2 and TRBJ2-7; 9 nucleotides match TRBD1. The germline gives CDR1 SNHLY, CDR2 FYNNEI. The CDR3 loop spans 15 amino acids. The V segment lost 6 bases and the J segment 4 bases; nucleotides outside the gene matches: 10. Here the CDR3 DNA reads TGTGCCAGCAGACCCCGGACAGGGGATTTTTACGAGCAGTACTTC. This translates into CASRPRTGDFYEQYF.

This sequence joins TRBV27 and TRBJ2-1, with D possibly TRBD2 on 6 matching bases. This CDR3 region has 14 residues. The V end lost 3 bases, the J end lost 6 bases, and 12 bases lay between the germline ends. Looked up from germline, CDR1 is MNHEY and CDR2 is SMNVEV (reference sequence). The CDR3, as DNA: TGTGCCAGCAGTTTTTATGCGGGGAGCAATGAGCAGTTCTTC. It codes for CASSFYAGSNEQFF.

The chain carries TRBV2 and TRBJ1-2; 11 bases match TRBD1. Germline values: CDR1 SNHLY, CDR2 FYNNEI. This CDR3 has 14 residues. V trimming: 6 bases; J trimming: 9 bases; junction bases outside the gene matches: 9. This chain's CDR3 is CASSKGQGGSSYTF. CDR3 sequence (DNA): TGTGCCAGCAGCAAGGGACAGGGGGGCTCTAGCTACACCTTC.

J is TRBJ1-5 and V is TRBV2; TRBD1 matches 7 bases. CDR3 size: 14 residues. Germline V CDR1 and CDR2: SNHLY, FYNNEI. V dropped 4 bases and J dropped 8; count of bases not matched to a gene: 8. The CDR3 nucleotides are TGTGCCAGCAGTGCTGTCGGCAGGGGGGAGCCCCAGCATTTT. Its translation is CASSAVGRGEPQHF.

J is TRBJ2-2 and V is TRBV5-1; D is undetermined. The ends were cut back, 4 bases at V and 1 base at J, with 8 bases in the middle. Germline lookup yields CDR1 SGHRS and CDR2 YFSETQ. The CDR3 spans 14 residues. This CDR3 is CASSHSLNTGELFF. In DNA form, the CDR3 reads TGCGCCAGCAGCCACAGCTTGAACACCGGGGAGCTGTTTTTT.

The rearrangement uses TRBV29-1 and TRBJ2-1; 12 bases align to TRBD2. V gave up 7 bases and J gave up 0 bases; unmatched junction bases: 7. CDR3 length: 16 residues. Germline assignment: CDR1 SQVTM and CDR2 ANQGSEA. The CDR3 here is CSGETSGGPSYNEQFF. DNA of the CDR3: TGCAGCGGAGAGACTAGCGGGGGCCCCTCCTACAATGAGCAGTTCTTC.

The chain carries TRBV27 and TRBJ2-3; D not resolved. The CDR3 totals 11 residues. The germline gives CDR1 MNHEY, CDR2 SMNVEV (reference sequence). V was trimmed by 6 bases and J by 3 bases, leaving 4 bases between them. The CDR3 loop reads CASRRTDTQYF. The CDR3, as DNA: TGTGCCAGCAGGCGTACAGATACGCAGTATTTT.

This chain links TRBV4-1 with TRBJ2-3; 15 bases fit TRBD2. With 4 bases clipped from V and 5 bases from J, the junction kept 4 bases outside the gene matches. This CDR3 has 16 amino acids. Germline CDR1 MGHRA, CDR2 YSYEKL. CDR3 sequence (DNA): TGCGCCAGCAGCCCTTGGACTAGCGGGGGGGGAGATACGCAGTATTTT. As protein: CASSPWTSGGGDTQYF.

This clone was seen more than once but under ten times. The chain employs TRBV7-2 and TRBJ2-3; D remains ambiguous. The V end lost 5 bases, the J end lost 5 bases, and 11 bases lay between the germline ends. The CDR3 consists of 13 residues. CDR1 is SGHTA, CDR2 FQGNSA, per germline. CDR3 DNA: TGTGCCAGCAGCCCTCCCCGAGAAGATACGCAGTATTTT. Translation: CASSPPREDTQYF. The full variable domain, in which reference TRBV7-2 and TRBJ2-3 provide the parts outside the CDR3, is GAGVSQSPSNKVTEKGKDVELRCDPISGHTALYWYRQSLGQGLEFLIYFQGNSAPDKSGLPSDRFSAERTGGSVSTLTIQRTQQEDSAVYLCASSPPREDTQYFGPGTRLTVL.

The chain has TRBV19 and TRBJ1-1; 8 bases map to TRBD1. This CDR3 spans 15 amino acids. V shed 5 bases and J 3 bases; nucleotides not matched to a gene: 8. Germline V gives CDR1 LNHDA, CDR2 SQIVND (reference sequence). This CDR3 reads CASSLLGTGDTEAFF. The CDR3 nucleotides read TGTGCCAGTAGTCTACTCGGGACAGGAGACACTGAAGCTTTCTTT.

Written as DNA, the CDR3 is TGTGCCAGTAGTACAAACAGGTTGGGGGCGAATGAGCAGTTCTTC. This codes for CASSTNRLGANEQFF. The chain links TRBV19 to TRBJ2-1; tentatively, D is TRBD1 (6 bases). The CDR3 extends over 15 amino acids. From germline, CDR1 is LNHDA and CDR2 SQIVND (reference sequence). V was shortened by 4 bases and J by 7 bases, with 17 bases between the two germline ends.